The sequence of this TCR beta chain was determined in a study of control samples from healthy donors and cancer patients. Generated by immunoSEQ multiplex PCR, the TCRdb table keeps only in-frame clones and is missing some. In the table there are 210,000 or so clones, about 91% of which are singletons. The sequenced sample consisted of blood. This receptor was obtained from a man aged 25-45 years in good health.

The CDR3 is CASSRTGAGANVLTF. Here the CDR3 DNA reads TGTGCCAGCAGCCGGACAGGGGCCGGGGCCAACGTCCTGACTTTC. The chain combines TRBV5-8 with TRBJ2-6; 9 nucleotides line up with TRBD1. Trimming removed 4 bases from V and 4 bases from J; junction bases left unmatched: 3. The germline V gene encodes CDR1 SGHTS and CDR2 YDEGEE. CDR3 length equals 15 residues.